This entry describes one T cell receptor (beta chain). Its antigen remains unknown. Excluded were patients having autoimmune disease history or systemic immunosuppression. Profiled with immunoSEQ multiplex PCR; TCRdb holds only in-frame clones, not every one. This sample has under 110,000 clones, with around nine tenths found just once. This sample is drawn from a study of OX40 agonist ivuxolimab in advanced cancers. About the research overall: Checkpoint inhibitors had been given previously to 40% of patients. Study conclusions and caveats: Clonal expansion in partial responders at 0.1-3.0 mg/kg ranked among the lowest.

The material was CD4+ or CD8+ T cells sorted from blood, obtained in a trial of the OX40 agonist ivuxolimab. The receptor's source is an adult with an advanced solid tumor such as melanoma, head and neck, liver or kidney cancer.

This CDR3 reads CAISEGQGVGSNQPQHF. The CDR3 nucleotides are TGTGCCATCAGTGAGGGACAGGGGGTAGGTAGCAATCAGCCCCAGCATTTT. This chain links TRBV10-3 with TRBJ1-5, with 10 bases fitting TRBD1. J gave up 0 bases and V 2 bases, and 4 bases lay outside the gene matches. There are 17 residues in the CDR3. Germline V lookup: CDR1 ENHRY, CDR2 SYGVKD.